A selection of T cell receptor beta chains follows, all from one sample in a study of response to subunit inactivated influenza vaccine. Via MiXCR, TCRdb re-called the RT-PCR reads, giving one row per CDR3 protein. The sample has a few hundred thousand distinct CDR3 sequences, 9% to 15% seen once. The specimen was non-naive T cells sorted from PBMCs, collected 14 days before vaccination. The receptors come from a man in his fifties who received an inactivated influenza vaccine. CDR3s include the opening cysteine and the closing phenylalanine or tryptophan. The order of the fields is D gene, V gene, J gene, clone size, CDR3 protein, CDR3 DNA. A D gene is named only where the DNA matches it firmly. Size tells how often a clone was seen (once, few, many) or the class of an expanded clone, and some rows leave it out.

d_call: .
v_call: TRBV29-1
j_call: TRBJ1-2
clone_size: many
cdr3_aa: CSVEPTDLRGYTF
cdr3_nt: TGCAGCGTTGAACCGACGGACCTCCGAGGCTACACCTTC

d_call: .
v_call: TRBV11-2
j_call: TRBJ1-2
clone_size: .
cdr3_aa: CASSSESYGYTF
cdr3_nt: TGTGCCAGCAGCTCGGAAAGCTATGGCTACACCTTC

d_call: TRBD1
v_call: TRBV3-1
j_call: TRBJ1-1
clone_size: few
cdr3_aa: CASSSFTGEGSEAFF
cdr3_nt: TGTGCCAGCAGCAGCTTCACAGGGGAAGGGTCTGAAGCTTTCTTT

d_call: .
v_call: TRBV7-2
j_call: TRBJ2-3
clone_size: .
cdr3_aa: CASSRDLDTQYF
cdr3_nt: TGTGCCAGCAGTAGGGATCTAGATACGCAGTATTTT

d_call: TRBD1
v_call: TRBV18
j_call: TRBJ1-6
clone_size: few
cdr3_aa: CASSPTAGQGSGNSPLHF
cdr3_nt: TGTGCCAGCTCACCAACTGCGGGACAGGGTTCCGGTAATTCACCCCTCCACTTT

d_call: .
v_call: TRBV6-2/TRBV6-3
j_call: TRBJ1-1
clone_size: few
cdr3_aa: CASKRDTNTEAFF
cdr3_nt: TGTGCCTCTAAACGGGATACGAACACTGAAGCTTTCTTT

d_call: .
v_call: TRBV24-1
j_call: TRBJ2-5
clone_size: .
cdr3_aa: CATSDTRDRPETQYF
cdr3_nt: TGTGCCACCAGTGATACCCGGGACCGGCCAGAGACCCAGTACTTC

d_call: TRBD2
v_call: TRBV4-2
j_call: TRBJ2-1
clone_size: few
cdr3_aa: CASSQDPSGINEQFF
cdr3_nt: TGTGCCAGCAGCCAAGATCCTAGCGGGATCAATGAGCAGTTCTTC

d_call: TRBD2
v_call: TRBV3-1
j_call: TRBJ2-1
clone_size: .
cdr3_aa: CASSQLAGYSYNEQFF
cdr3_nt: TGTGCCAGCAGCCAGCTAGCGGGATACTCCTACAATGAGCAGTTCTTC

d_call: TRBD2
v_call: TRBV6-2/TRBV6-3
j_call: TRBJ2-3
clone_size: many
cdr3_aa: CASSYGTSGRTQYF
cdr3_nt: TGTGCCAGCAGTTACGGTACTAGCGGGAGAACGCAGTATTTT

d_call: .
v_call: TRBV30
j_call: TRBJ2-2
clone_size: few
cdr3_aa: CAWSDRDRGGLFF
cdr3_nt: TGTGCCTGGAGTGACAGGGATAGGGGTGGGCTGTTTTTT

d_call: .
v_call: TRBV6-1
j_call: TRBJ2-7
clone_size: .
cdr3_aa: CASSEADGGGREQYF
cdr3_nt: TGTGCCAGCAGTGAAGCTGATGGGGGCGGGCGCGAGCAGTACTTC

d_call: .
v_call: TRBV12-3/TRBV12-4
j_call: TRBJ1-1
clone_size: many
cdr3_aa: CASSLAGRNTEAFF
cdr3_nt: TGTGCCAGCAGTTTAGCCGGCCGGAACACTGAAGCTTTCTTT

d_call: TRBD1
v_call: TRBV3-1
j_call: TRBJ2-2
clone_size: many
cdr3_aa: CASSPQPMTGSNTGELFF
cdr3_nt: TGTGCCAGCAGCCCCCAGCCGATGACAGGGTCGAACACCGGGGAGCTGTTTTTT

d_call: .
v_call: TRBV18
j_call: TRBJ2-3
clone_size: .
cdr3_aa: CASSPKGADTQYF
cdr3_nt: TGTGCCAGCTCACCTAAGGGGGCAGATACGCAGTATTTT

d_call: TRBD2
v_call: TRBV11-2
j_call: TRBJ2-1
clone_size: .
cdr3_aa: CASSLNLESRGMRGEQFF
cdr3_nt: TGTGCCAGCAGCTTAAACCTTGAATCGCGGGGGATGCGGGGTGAGCAGTTCTTC

d_call: .
v_call: TRBV27
j_call: TRBJ2-7
clone_size: many
cdr3_aa: CASSDFGRDYEQYF
cdr3_nt: TGTGCCAGCAGTGACTTCGGTAGGGACTACGAGCAGTACTTC

d_call: .
v_call: TRBV5-6
j_call: TRBJ2-2
clone_size: many
cdr3_aa: CASSSLSGPGELFF
cdr3_nt: TGTGCCAGCAGCTCCCTAAGTGGACCCGGGGAGCTGTTTTTT

d_call: .
v_call: TRBV5-1
j_call: TRBJ2-5
clone_size: many
cdr3_aa: CASNSLVGQQETQYF
cdr3_nt: TGCGCCAGCAATAGTCTAGTGGGGCAGCAAGAGACCCAGTACTTC

d_call: .
v_call: TRBV12-3/TRBV12-4
j_call: TRBJ2-7
clone_size: many
cdr3_aa: CASSLAAGVGEQYF
cdr3_nt: TGTGCCAGCAGTTTAGCCGCCGGGGTAGGCGAGCAGTACTTC

d_call: .
v_call: TRBV7-6
j_call: TRBJ2-1
clone_size: .
cdr3_aa: CAIRSGTPLGNEQFF
cdr3_nt: TGTGCCATCCGGTCAGGAACCCCCCTAGGGAATGAGCAGTTCTTC

d_call: .
v_call: TRBV6-4
j_call: TRBJ2-6
clone_size: few
cdr3_aa: CASRTNTGFVAGANVLTF
cdr3_nt: TGTGCCAGCAGGACTAACACAGGGTTTGTAGCTGGGGCCAACGTCCTGACTTTC

d_call: .
v_call: TRBV7-2
j_call: TRBJ2-7
clone_size: few
cdr3_aa: CASSLASGTSYEQYF
cdr3_nt: TGTGCCAGCAGCTTAGCGTCAGGAACCTCCTACGAGCAGTACTTC

d_call: .
v_call: TRBV20-1
j_call: TRBJ1-5
clone_size: .
cdr3_aa: CSARITTAINQPQHF
cdr3_nt: TGCAGTGCTAGGATTACCACAGCTATTAATCAGCCCCAGCATTTT

d_call: .
v_call: TRBV5-1
j_call: TRBJ1-2
clone_size: .
cdr3_aa: CASSLMTGVGGGYTF
cdr3_nt: TGCGCCAGCAGCTTGATGACAGGAGTTGGTGGTGGCTACACCTTC